This is a list of T cell receptor beta chains from one sample in a study of blood T cell repertoires in COVID-19. Sequencing used immunoSEQ multiplex PCR; TCRdb keeps in-frame clones, though not all of them. The sample holds about 250,000 clones, 84% seen once. The sequencing sample was made of peripheral blood. These TCRs come from a man aged 45 to 65 with active or convalescent COVID-19. Both conserved end residues are part of each CDR3. D genes are given only for firm matches. Clone size is shown for a subset of rows, as once, few, many or a class of expanded clone.

NA	TRBV10-3	NA	TRBJ1-2	TGTGCCATCAGTTCGCCCCGACCGGGACACAGTAGCTACACCTTC	CAISSPRPGHSSYTF
few	TRBV9	TRBD1	TRBJ1-6	TGTGCCTGGGCCAGGGGACAGTCTAAGGGTTCACCCCTCCACTTT	CAWARGQSKGSPLHF
NA	TRBV7-9	NA	TRBJ2-2	TGTGCCAGCAGCCTGACTTCCCGCGGAGGCACCGGGGAGCTGTTTTTT	CASSLTSRGGTGELFF
NA	TRBV5-1	NA	TRBJ1-1	TGCGCCAGCAGCTTGGACGGAGTGAACACTGAAGCTTTCTTT	CASSLDGVNTEAFF
NA	TRBV29-1	NA	TRBJ2-2	TGCAGCGTTGACGGACAGAACACCGGGGAGCTGTTTTTT	CSVDGQNTGELFF
NA	TRBV7-7	TRBD2	TRBJ2-5	TGTGCCAGCAGCCCCGGCCGGGACTACGGACAAGAGACCCAGTACTTC	CASSPGRDYGQETQYF
NA	TRBV5-8	TRBD1	TRBJ2-2	TGTGCCAGCAGCTTATCCGGGACAGGGGGCGTCCCGAACACCGGGGAGCTGTTTTTT	CASSLSGTGGVPNTGELFF
NA	TRBV2	NA	TRBJ1-5	TGTGCCAGCAGTGTGGCAGGGTTTAATCAGCCCCAGCATTTT	CASSVAGFNQPQHF
NA	TRBV12-3/TRBV12-4	NA	TRBJ1-1	TGTGCCAGCAGTTTGGAGTTGAACACTGAAGCTTTCTTT	CASSLELNTEAFF
NA	TRBV18	TRBD2	TRBJ2-1	TGTGCCAGCTCACCCCAATCACTAGCGGGGGGGGCTTCCAATGAGCAGTTCTTC	CASSPQSLAGGASNEQFF
NA	TRBV15	NA	TRBJ2-5	TGTGCCACCAGCAGAGTGGGGGCTGGTGAGACCCAGTACTTC	CATSRVGAGETQYF
NA	TRBV28	NA	TRBJ1-2	TGTGCCAGCAGTTCCCTAGGGGGAGCTAACTATGGCTACACCTTC	CASSSLGGANYGYTF
NA	TRBV9	NA	TRBJ1-1	TGTGCCAGCAGCGTAGAAGACAGGGAAGCTTTCTTT	CASSVEDREAFF
NA	TRBV5-8	TRBD1	TRBJ1-2	TGTGCCAGCAGCTTGGCCGGGCAGGGGGCTTATGGCTACACCTTC	CASSLAGQGAYGYTF
NA	TRBV11-2	TRBD2	TRBJ2-1	TGTGCCAGCAGCTTCGGACTAGCCTCCTACAATGAGCAGTTCTTC	CASSFGLASYNEQFF
once	TRBV4-2	TRBD2	TRBJ2-7	TGTGCCAGCAGCCAAGATCGCGTTGGGCTAGCGGCCTCCTACGAGCAGTACTTC	CASSQDRVGLAASYEQYF
NA	TRBV2	NA	TRBJ1-5	TGTGCCAGCAGTGACGGGTTTATTCAGCCCCAGCATTTT	CASSDGFIQPQHF
NA	TRBV18	NA	TRBJ1-3	TGTGCCAGCTCACCAACACAGCAGACCATCTCTGGAAACACCATATATTTT	CASSPTQQTISGNTIYF
few	TRBV29-1	TRBD1	TRBJ1-2	TGCAGCGTCAGCACAGGGGCGGAGTATGGCTACACCTTC	CSVSTGAEYGYTF
once	TRBV6-2/TRBV6-3	NA	TRBJ2-1	TGTGCCAGCAGTTACATGGCGGCTTGGTTCTTC	CASSYMAAWFF
NA	TRBV9	TRBD1	TRBJ2-7	TGTGCCAGCAGCCTGGGACAGGGCTCCTACGAGCAGTACTTC	CASSLGQGSYEQYF
NA	TRBV18	TRBD1	TRBJ2-7	TGTGCCAGCTCAGGGGGACAGACTATCTCCTACGAGCAGTACTTC	CASSGGQTISYEQYF
few	TRBV5-1	NA	TRBJ1-1	TGCGCCAGCAGCTTGGCCGGGGGGCCCACTGAAGCTTTCTTT	CASSLAGGPTEAFF
NA	TRBV5-1	NA	TRBJ2-1	TGCGCCAGCAGTCTACAGGGCCCCTCGGGGAATGAGCAGTTCTTC	CASSLQGPSGNEQFF
NA	TRBV28	NA	TRBJ1-5	TGTGCCAGCAGGCGAGGCATGGCCCAGCATTTT	CASRRGMAQHF
NA	TRBV11-1	NA	TRBJ2-1	TGTGCCAGCACCTCCCGATGGGACCGGACTAAGCAGTTCTTC	CASTSRWDRTKQFF
once	TRBV2	TRBD2	TRBJ2-5	TGTGCCAGCAGCTTCGGGACTAGCGGATCAGAGACCCAGTACTTC	CASSFGTSGSETQYF
NA	TRBV29-1	NA	TRBJ1-2	TGCAGCGTTGAACTTGGTCAGGGAGGAAACTATGGCTACACCTTC	CSVELGQGGNYGYTF
NA	TRBV19	NA	TRBJ1-1	TGTGCCAGTAGTCGGGGGACGGTGAACACTGAAGCTTTCTTT	CASSRGTVNTEAFF
NA	TRBV4-1	NA	TRBJ1-2	TGCGCCAGCAGCCAAGGTGGAGGGAGGGGAAACTATGGCTACACCTTC	CASSQGGGRGNYGYTF
few	TRBV19	NA	TRBJ1-1	TGTGCCAGTAGTAAGGGCACCGGGACACCAAGAATAGGCACTGAAGCTTTCTTT	CASSKGTGTPRIGTEAFF
NA	TRBV18	NA	TRBJ2-7	TGTGCCAGCTCCCCACGGGCAGACGCCTACGAGCAGTACTTC	CASSPRADAYEQYF
NA	TRBV3-1/TRBV3-2	NA	TRBJ1-3	TGTGCCAGCAGCCAAGGGGATTGGCGGGGGGCCTCTGGAAACACCATATATTTT	CASSQGDWRGASGNTIYF
NA	TRBV5-1	TRBD1	TRBJ1-6	TGCGCCAGCAGAGGGACAGGAGATTATAATTCACCCCTCCACTTT	CASRGTGDYNSPLHF
NA	TRBV5-5	TRBD1	TRBJ2-7	TGTGCCAGCAATACCGGGGTCGGGACAGGGGGCTTCGAGCAGTACTTC	CASNTGVGTGGFEQYF
NA	TRBV30	NA	TRBJ1-1	TGTGCCTGGAGAGGGGCTTCGAACACTGAAGCTTTCTTT	CAWRGASNTEAFF
NA	TRBV11-2	NA	TRBJ2-3	TGTGCCAGCAGCTTACGGGGGATCGCAGATACGCAGTATTTT	CASSLRGIADTQYF
NA	TRBV24-1	NA	TRBJ1-1	TGTGCCACCAGTGACAGGTGGAACACTGAAGCTTTCTTT	CATSDRWNTEAFF
NA	TRBV13	NA	TRBJ2-1	TGTGCCAGCAGCTCCCTGGGAGAGGGAAGCAATGAGCAGTTCTTC	CASSSLGEGSNEQFF
NA	TRBV6-4	NA	TRBJ1-5	TGTGCCAGCAGCCCCGGGTGGGGGCGGGAGCAGCCCCAGCATTTT	CASSPGWGREQPQHF
NA	TRBV5-1	NA	TRBJ2-3	TGCGCCAGCAGCGAGGGGGTCAGCACAGATACGCAGTATTTT	CASSEGVSTDTQYF
NA	TRBV29-1	NA	TRBJ2-5	TGCAGCGTTGAAGATGCCCGGGGTCTTCAAGAGACCCAGTACTTC	CSVEDARGLQETQYF
once	TRBV5-1	TRBD2	TRBJ2-1	TGCGCCAGCAGCGAGACTAGCCGGTACAATGAGCAGTTCTTC	CASSETSRYNEQFF
NA	TRBV6-1	NA	TRBJ2-3	TGTGCCAGCAGTGAGGGCTATACGCAGTATTTT	CASSEGYTQYF
NA	TRBV5-4	TRBD1	TRBJ1-6	TGTGCCAGCAGCCGTTACAGCTCGGACAGGGCTTCACCCCTCCACTTT	CASSRYSSDRASPLHF
NA	TRBV24-1	NA	TRBJ1-5	TGTGCCACCAGTGAACCGACGGGGGACCCCGATCAGCCCCAGCATTTT	CATSEPTGDPDQPQHF
NA	TRBV19	TRBD1	TRBJ1-3	TGTGCCAGTAAACGGACAGGAACAGGAAACACCATATATTTT	CASKRTGTGNTIYF
NA	TRBV20-1	NA	TRBJ2-3	TGCAGTGCTAGTTCAGGGAGGTCTAGCACAGATACGCAGTATTTT	CSASSGRSSTDTQYF
NA	TRBV28	NA	TRBJ2-1	TGTGCCAGCAGTTTCGCGGGGCAGGGCTACAATGAGCAGTTCTTC	CASSFAGQGYNEQFF
once	TRBV9	TRBD2	TRBJ2-1	TGTGCCAGCAGTTCCTCCGGGACTAGCAATGAGCAGTTCTTC	CASSSSGTSNEQFF
NA	TRBV11-3	NA	TRBJ2-5	TGTGCCAGCAGCCCAGGGCCAGGTGGGAGGGAGACCCAGTACTTC	CASSPGPGGRETQYF
NA	TRBV2	TRBD1	TRBJ1-4	TGTGCCAGCAGTACCCGGACAGGGGGCCGTGGGAATGAAAAACTGTTTTTT	CASSTRTGGRGNEKLFF
NA	TRBV7-9	NA	TRBJ2-7	TGTGCCAGCAGCTCCCCCTCTTTGACAGCCTTACGGGAGCAGTACTTC	CASSSPSLTALREQYF
NA	TRBV7-9	TRBD1	TRBJ2-1	TGTGCCAGCAGGCCGGGACAGATTCAAAATGAGCAGTTCTTC	CASRPGQIQNEQFF
NA	TRBV25-1	TRBD1	TRBJ2-5	TGTGCCAGCAGTGAATCCCAGGGGGTAATGGAGACCCAGTACTTC	CASSESQGVMETQYF
NA	TRBV7-8	NA	TRBJ2-7	TGTGCCAGCAGCTTGGGGGCTCCCTACGAGCAGTACTTC	CASSLGAPYEQYF
NA	TRBV2	TRBD2	TRBJ2-3	TGTGCCAGCACTGACGGCGGGGGACCCACAGATACGCAGTATTTT	CASTDGGGPTDTQYF